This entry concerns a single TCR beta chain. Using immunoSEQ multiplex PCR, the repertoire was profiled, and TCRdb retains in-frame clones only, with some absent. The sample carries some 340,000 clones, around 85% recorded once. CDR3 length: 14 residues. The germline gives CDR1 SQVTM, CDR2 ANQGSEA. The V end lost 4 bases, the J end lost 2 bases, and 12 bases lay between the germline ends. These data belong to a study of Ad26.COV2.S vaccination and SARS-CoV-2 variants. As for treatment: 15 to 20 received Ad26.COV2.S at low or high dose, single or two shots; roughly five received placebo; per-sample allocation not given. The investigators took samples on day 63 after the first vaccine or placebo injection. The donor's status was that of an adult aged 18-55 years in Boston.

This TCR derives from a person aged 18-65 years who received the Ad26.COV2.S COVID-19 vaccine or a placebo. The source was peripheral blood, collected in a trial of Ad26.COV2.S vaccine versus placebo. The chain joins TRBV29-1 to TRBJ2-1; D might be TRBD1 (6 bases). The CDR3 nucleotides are TGCAGCGTTGCTCGGACAGAAACCTACAATGAGCAGTTCTTC. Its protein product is CSVARTETYNEQFF.